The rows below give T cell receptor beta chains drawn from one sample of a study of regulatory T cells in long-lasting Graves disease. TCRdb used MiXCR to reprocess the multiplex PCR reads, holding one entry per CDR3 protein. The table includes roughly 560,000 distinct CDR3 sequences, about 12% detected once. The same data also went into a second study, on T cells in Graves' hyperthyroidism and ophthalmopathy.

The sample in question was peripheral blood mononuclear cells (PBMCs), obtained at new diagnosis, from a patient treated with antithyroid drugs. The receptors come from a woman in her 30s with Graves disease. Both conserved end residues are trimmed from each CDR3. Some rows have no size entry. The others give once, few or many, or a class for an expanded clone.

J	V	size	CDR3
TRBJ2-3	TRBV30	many	AWSGGSSRPGVGTDTQY
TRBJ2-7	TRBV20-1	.	SARGTSDFGEQY
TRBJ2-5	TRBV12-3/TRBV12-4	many	ASSQLVQGGETQY
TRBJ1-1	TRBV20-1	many	SASNRGWTEAF
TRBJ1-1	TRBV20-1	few	SARDRRQGPTEAF
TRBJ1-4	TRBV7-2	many	ASSFPVGEKLF
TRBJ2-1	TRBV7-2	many	ASSLGPPSVSYNEQF
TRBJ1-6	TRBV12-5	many	ASGLVRDSPLH
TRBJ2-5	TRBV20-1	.	SASSRLAHQETQY
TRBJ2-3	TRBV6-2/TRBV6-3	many	ASVQVSSTDTQY
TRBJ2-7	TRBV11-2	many	ASTPRVRRLCEQY